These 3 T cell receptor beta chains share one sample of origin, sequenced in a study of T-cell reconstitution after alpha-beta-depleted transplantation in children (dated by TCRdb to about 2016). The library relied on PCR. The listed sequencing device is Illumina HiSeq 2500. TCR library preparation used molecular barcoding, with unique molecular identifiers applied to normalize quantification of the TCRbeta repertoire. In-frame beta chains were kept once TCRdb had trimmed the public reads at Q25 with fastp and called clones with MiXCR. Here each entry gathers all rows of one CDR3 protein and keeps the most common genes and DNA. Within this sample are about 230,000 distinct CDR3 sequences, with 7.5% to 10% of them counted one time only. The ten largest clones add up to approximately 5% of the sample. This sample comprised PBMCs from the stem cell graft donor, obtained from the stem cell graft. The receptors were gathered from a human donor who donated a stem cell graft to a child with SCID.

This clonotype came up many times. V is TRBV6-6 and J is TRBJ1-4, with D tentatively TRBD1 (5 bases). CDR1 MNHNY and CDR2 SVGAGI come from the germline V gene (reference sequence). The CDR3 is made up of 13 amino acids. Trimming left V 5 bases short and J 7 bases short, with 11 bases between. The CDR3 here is CASSPRQPEKLFF. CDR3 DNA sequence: TGTGCCAGCAGTCCCCGACAGCCTGAAAAACTGTTTTTT.

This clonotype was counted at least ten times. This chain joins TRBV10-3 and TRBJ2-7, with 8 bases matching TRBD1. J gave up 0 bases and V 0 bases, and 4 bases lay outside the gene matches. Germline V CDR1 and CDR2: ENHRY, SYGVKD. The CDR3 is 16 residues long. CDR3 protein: CAISESRTGFSYEQYF. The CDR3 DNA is TGTGCCATCAGTGAGTCTCGGACAGGGTTCTCCTACGAGCAGTACTTC.

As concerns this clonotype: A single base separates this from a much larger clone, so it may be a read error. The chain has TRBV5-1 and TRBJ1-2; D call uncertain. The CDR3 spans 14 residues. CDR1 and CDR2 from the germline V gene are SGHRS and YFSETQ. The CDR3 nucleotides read TGCGCCGGCCATTGCCTTCCGGGTGGGTATGGCGACACCTTC. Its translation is CAGHCLPGGYGDTF.